This paragraph reports one T cell receptor (beta chain). This sample is drawn from a study of blood T cell repertoires in COVID-19. Study-level information: T cells, B-cell-depleted T cells, or PBMCs supplied cDNA or gDNA.

Assignment of participants to cohorts was predicated upon participant-reported clinical history. The CDR3 sequence is 14 residues long. CDR1 is SEHNR, CDR2 FQNEAQ, per germline (reference sequence). Trimming removed 2 bases at V and 6 bases at J, with 10 bases between. Original handling: Reference gene primer amplification yielded estimated nucleated cell counts. Clones were read by immunoSEQ multiplex PCR, and TCRdb kept only the in-frame ones, dropping some. For V, J and clone size, that table is used; D and trimming come from the DNA. Altogether 180,000 or so clones are present, about 90% being singletons, with the ten largest covering roughly 1.2%.

Sequenced sample: PBMCs or T cells enriched from blood (not recorded which). The receptor was isolated from a human donor with acute COVID-19. The donor label of this sample is uncertain. The chain has TRBV7-9 and TRBJ2-2, with D possibly matching TRBD2 (7 bases). CDR3 bases: TGTGCCAGCAGCTTACACGGGGGGCCCGGGGAGCTGTTTTTT. This codes for CASSLHGGPGELFF. The whole variable domain, filled in from reference TRBV7-9 and TRBJ2-2, reads DTGVSQNPRHKITKRGQNVTFRCDPISEHNRLYWYRQTLGQGPEFLTYFQNEAQLEKSRLLSDRFSAERPKGSFSTLEIQRTEQGDSAMYLCASSLHGGPGELFFGEGSRLTVL.